The rows below give T cell receptor beta chains drawn from one sample of a study of cytomegalovirus exposure and HLA in healthy donors. Sequencing was performed with immunoSEQ multiplex PCR; in TCRdb, only in-frame clones are kept and a portion is missing. This table holds under 200,000 clones, around 90% found once. Sequencing was performed on PBMCs. The receptor set was obtained from a boy aged 2-9 years in good health and CMV-seronegative. CDR3s include the opening cysteine and the closing phenylalanine or tryptophan. The order of the fields is V gene, clone size, J gene, D gene, CDR3 DNA, CDR3 protein. D genes are given only for firm matches. Clone size is not always given. Where it is, it says once, few, many or a class for expanded clones.

TRBV29-1	-	TRBJ1-2	TRBD1	TGCAGCGTAGTGACGGACAGGCCCTATGGCTACACCTTC	CSVVTDRPYGYTF
TRBV30	once	TRBJ1-1	TRBD1	TGTGCCTGGATTAAACAGGGGGATGACACTGAAGCTTTCTTT	CAWIKQGDDTEAFF
TRBV4-2	once	TRBJ1-4	-	TGTGCCAGCAGCCTCCCCCAACAGGGTCTAAATGAAAAACTGTTTTTT	CASSLPQQGLNEKLFF
TRBV19	once	TRBJ2-1	TRBD2	TGTGCCAGTAGTATTACTAGCGGGTCCGACAATGAGCAGTTCTTC	CASSITSGSDNEQFF
TRBV1	-	TRBJ1-6	-	TGCACCAGCAGCCAAGATCTTGAATTCTCCAGCGACCTCCACTTT	CTSSQDLEFSSDLHF
TRBV19	-	TRBJ1-1	-	TGTGCCAGTAGTTCGACAGGGAACACTGAAGCTTTCTTT	CASSSTGNTEAFF
TRBV7-2	-	TRBJ1-2	-	TGTGCCAGCAGCTTATTACAGGGCGACGGCTACACCTTC	CASSLLQGDGYTF
TRBV7-9	-	TRBJ2-1	TRBD2	TGTGCCAGCAGCTCCGGACTAGCGGGAGACAATGAGCAGTTCTTC	CASSSGLAGDNEQFF
TRBV15	-	TRBJ2-5	TRBD1	TGTGCCACCAGCACTCCACAGGGGGCTCGGGAGACCCAGTACTTC	CATSTPQGARETQYF
TRBV5-6	-	TRBJ2-7	TRBD2	TGTGCCAGCAGCTTGGCGGGAGGGTTTCAGTACTTC	CASSLAGGFQYF
TRBV30	-	TRBJ2-7	-	TGTGCCTGGAGTGTACAGGGCCACGAGCAGTACTTC	CAWSVQGHEQYF
TRBV7-3	-	TRBJ2-2	TRBD2	TGTGCCAGCAGCGCCGGGACTAGCGGGGGGGCCGCGGAGCTGTTTTTT	CASSAGTSGGAAELFF
TRBV7-3	-	TRBJ2-2	-	TGTGCCAGCAGCTCGGGGGGCGCCGGGGCCGGGGAGCTGTTTTTT	CASSSGGAGAGELFF
TRBV19	-	TRBJ1-5	-	TGTGCCAGTAGTACTGCTCAGGGAGGAGGAAATCAGCCCCAGCATTTT	CASSTAQGGGNQPQHF
TRBV7-2	-	TRBJ2-5	TRBD1	TGTGCCAGCAGCTTAGGACAGGGATGGCAAGAGACCCAGTACTTC	CASSLGQGWQETQYF
TRBV10-3	-	TRBJ2-2	TRBD2	TGTGCCATAAAGCGGGAGGGCCGTTTCGGGGAGCTGTTTTTT	CAIKREGRFGELFF
TRBV4-1	-	TRBJ2-7	-	TGCGCCAGCAGCCAAGCTCGGGGTACTAGTCGGGAGCAGTACTTC	CASSQARGTSREQYF
TRBV5-1	-	TRBJ1-1	-	TGCGCCAGCAGCACGGAGGCTTTGAACACTGAAGCTTTCTTT	CASSTEALNTEAFF
TRBV28	once	TRBJ1-1	TRBD1	TGTGCCAGCAGTTCCCCTCAGACAGGGGGGGACCTGAGCACTGAAGCTTTCTTT	CASSSPQTGGDLSTEAFF
TRBV11-2	-	TRBJ2-7	TRBD2	TGTGCCAGCAGCCCCTTAGCGGGGGGGCCTAGCAGCACCTACGAGCAGTACTTC	CASSPLAGGPSSTYEQYF
TRBV5-1	once	TRBJ2-7	TRBD1	TGCGCCAGCAGCGCGACAGGGATAGGGAGTCTGTACGAGCAGTACTTC	CASSATGIGSLYEQYF
TRBV10-2	-	TRBJ2-6	-	TGCGCCAGCAGTGAGTGGAGGGGCTCTGGGGCCAACGTCCTGACTTTC	CASSEWRGSGANVLTF
TRBV19	-	TRBJ1-5	TRBD1	TGTGCCAGTAGGACAGGGGGTCACGGTCAGCCCCAGCATTTT	CASRTGGHGQPQHF
TRBV27	-	TRBJ2-7	-	TGTGCCAGCAGTCCCTCCCGACAGGCACCCCCTCCCGAGCAGTACTTC	CASSPSRQAPPPEQYF
TRBV5-4	-	TRBJ2-3	TRBD2	TGTGCCAGCAGCCCGCGGACTAGCGGGAGGAGAGGAACAGATACGCAGTATTTT	CASSPRTSGRRGTDTQYF